The 29 T cell receptor beta chains in this list originate from one sample, sequenced in a study of T cell responses to AZD1222 COVID-19 vaccine (TCRdb year 2021). The method was the immunoSEQ multiplex PCR assay. TCRdb mirrors the immuneACCESS table, restricted to in-frame sequences. Some clones are absent from its copies; in checked studies, under half trace to an unresolved V gene, and the reason for the others is unknown. The sample table lists about 160,000 clones, roughly nine tenths of them with a count of one. Clones ranked in the top ten supply 1.1% to 1.5% of the sample. This sample's time point label indicates: baseline before first vaccination. The sequencing used peripheral blood, collected on day 0 of AZD1222 vaccination. The source is an adult in good health.

The chain couples TRBV12-3 or TRBV12-4 to TRBJ2-1; D is possibly TRBD1 or TRBD2 (5 bases each). Deletions cut 10 bases from V and 11 bases from J, with 21 bases between. The CDR3 totals 13 residues. CDR3 region: CATQELGEAKQFF. The CDR3 DNA sequence: TGTGCCACCCAGGAATTGGGGGAAGCTAAGCAGTTCTTC.

The rearrangement links TRBV4-3 to TRBJ1-4; no clear D. CDR1 is LGHNA and CDR2 is YSLEER in the germline V gene. This CDR3 is built from 14 residues. The V gene lost 0 bases and the J gene lost 10 bases, with 12 bases spanning the gap. The CDR3 protein is CASSQDGVLAKLFF. The CDR3 nucleotides are TGCGCCAGCAGCCAAGACGGGGTACTAGCAAAACTGTTTTTT.

V and J are TRBV12-1 and TRBJ1-3. TRBV12-1 constitutes a pseudogene. The CDR3 spans 14 residues. The CDR3 reads CASSFSGAGNTIYF. The CDR3 DNA follows: TGTGCCAGCAGCTTTTCCGGGGCCGGAAACACCATATATTTT.

The rearrangement joins TRBV10-2 to TRBJ2-2; possible D gene TRBD2, 5 bases. Germline CDR1 is WSHSY and CDR2 is SAAADI. Trimming cost V 5 bases and J 5 bases, with 6 bases left between them. This CDR3 region has 12 residues. The CDR3 region is CASSRGTGELFF. In DNA, the CDR3 is TGCGCCAGCAGTCGGGGAACCGGGGAGCTGTTTTTT.

The V and J genes are TRBV7-8 and TRBJ2-7, with D uncertain. This CDR3 is 13 amino acids long. In germline, CDR1 is SGHVS, CDR2 FQNEAQ. V was cut by 5 bases and J by 2 bases, with 10 bases left in between. The CDR3 loop is CASSRRLPYEQYF. The CDR3 region has the DNA TGTGCCAGCAGCAGACGTCTACCCTACGAGCAGTACTTC.

The rearrangement uses TRBV24-1 and TRBJ2-1, with TRBD1 identical over 8 bases. CDR1 KGHDR and CDR2 SFDVKD come from the germline V gene. This CDR3 has 15 residues. V shed 4 bases and J 5 bases; nucleotides not matched to a gene: 6. CDR3 sequence: CATSEFGQGNNEQFF. The CDR3 bases are TGTGCCACCAGTGAGTTCGGACAGGGCAACAATGAGCAGTTCTTC.

This clone was counted once. J is TRBJ2-1 and V is TRBV19; D ambiguous. This CDR3 has 15 amino acids. Trimming took 1 base from V and 1 from J, leaving 8 bases between them. Germline V lookup: CDR1 LNHDA, CDR2 SQIVND (reference sequence). The CDR3 DNA sequence: TGTGCCAGTAGTATAGGTCTGGTATCCTACAATGAGCAGTTCTTC. This codes for CASSIGLVSYNEQFF.

The genes are TRBV12-5 and TRBJ2-1; D unresolved. Per germline, CDR1 LGHNT and CDR2 FRNRAP. The CDR3 length is 13 residues. V gave up 1 base and J gave up 7 bases, with 8 bases separating them. The CDR3 DNA is TGTGCTAGTGGTTTGGCCATACAGAATGAGCAGTTCTTC. Translation gives CASGLAIQNEQFF.

The chain joins TRBV5-1 to TRBJ2-6, with D unresolved. The length of the CDR3 is 15 residues. Trimming took off 1 base at V and 0 bases at J, with 5 bases between the two ends. Per germline, CDR1 SGHRS and CDR2 YFSETQ. CDR3 sequence reads: CASSLKGSGANVLTF. CDR3 nucleotide sequence: TGCGCCAGCAGCTTGAAGGGCTCTGGGGCCAACGTCCTGACTTTC.

The chain employs TRBV5-1 and TRBJ2-1; D is unclear. The CDR3 spans 13 residues. Germline lookup yields CDR1 SGHRS and CDR2 YFSETQ. The V end was cut by 0 bases, the J end by 6 bases, with 7 bases between. CDR3 sequence reads: CASSLAGSNEQFF. In DNA form, the CDR3 reads TGCGCCAGCAGCTTGGCCGGTTCCAATGAGCAGTTCTTC.

The rearrangement links TRBV7-9 to TRBJ1-3, with a possible D match to TRBD1 (5 bases). The CDR3 totals 14 residues. Germline lookup yields CDR1 SEHNR and CDR2 FQNEAQ (reference sequence). V was trimmed by 3 bases and J by 2 bases, leaving 8 bases between them. CDR3 residues: CASSLGGAGNTIYF. The CDR3 coding sequence is TGTGCCAGCAGCTTGGGAGGGGCTGGAAACACCATATATTTT.

The V gene is TRBV20-1, the J gene TRBJ1-3, with 7 bases identical to TRBD1. The CDR3 runs to 15 residues. J was trimmed by 1 base and V by 3 bases; bases with no gene match: 6. Germline CDR1 is DFQATT and CDR2 is SNEGSKA (reference sequence). The CDR3, as DNA: TGCAGTGCTAGTCTGGCAGGGGGATCTGGAAACACCATATATTTT. Encoded protein: CSASLAGGSGNTIYF.

The chain combines TRBV7-2 with TRBJ2-7; possible D gene TRBD1, 5 bases. This CDR3 contains 15 residues. Germline assignment: CDR1 SGHTA and CDR2 FQGNSA. The V and J ends lost 1 base and 4 bases respectively, with 14 bases between them. The CDR3 protein is CASSLEAGYVYEQYF. The CDR3 nucleotides are TGTGCCAGCAGCTTAGAGGCAGGGTATGTTTACGAGCAGTACTTC. Supplemented by reference TRBV7-2 and TRBJ2-7, the full variable domain reads GAGVSQSPSNKVTEKGKDVELRCDPISGHTALYWYRQSLGQGLEFLIYFQGNSAPDKSGLPSDRFSAERTGGSVSTLTIQRTQQEDSAVYLCASSLEAGYVYEQYFGPGTRLTVT.

The chain links TRBV25-1 to TRBJ1-1; tentatively, D is TRBD1 (6 bases). The germline gives CDR1 MGHDK, CDR2 SYGVNS. Trimming shortened V by 2 bases and J by 8 bases, and 18 bases separated the two germline ends. The CDR3 has 15 amino acids. The CDR3: CASSEPLGGAGEAFF. The CDR3 bases are TGTGCCAGCAGTGAACCCTTGGGGGGGGCGGGAGAAGCTTTCTTT.

This CDR3 is CASSFGGDTEAFF. In DNA, the CDR3 is TGTGCCAGCAGCTTTGGCGGGGACACTGAAGCTTTCTTT. V usage is TRBV12-3 or TRBV12-4 and J usage is TRBJ1-1, with D unclear. The CDR3 spans 13 residues. Trimming took 6 bases from V and 3 from J, leaving 11 bases between them.

The sample holds one count of this clone. The chain employs TRBV9 and TRBJ2-3, with a possible D match to TRBD2 (6 bases). Trimming took off 7 bases at V and 4 bases at J, with 10 bases between the two ends. The length of the CDR3 is 12 residues. In germline, CDR1 is SGDLS, CDR2 YYNGEE. Here the CDR3 reads CASGGDPDTQYF. The CDR3 DNA sequence: TGTGCCAGCGGCGGGGACCCAGATACGCAGTATTTT.

The gene calls are TRBV5-1 and TRBJ1-4; 7 bases agree with TRBD1. This CDR3 is built from 14 residues. Germline V CDR1 and CDR2: SGHRS, YFSETQ. V gave up 4 bases and J gave up 12 bases; unmatched junction bases: 12. CDR3 sequence: CASSVDRLQEELFF. In DNA form, the CDR3 reads TGCGCCAGCAGCGTGGACAGGCTACAGGAAGAACTGTTTTTT.

The chain carries TRBV5-1 and TRBJ2-1; D unclear. The germline V gene encodes CDR1 SGHRS and CDR2 YFSETQ. CDR3 size: 12 residues. V was cut by 6 bases and J by 8 bases, with 12 bases left in between. In nucleotides, the CDR3 is TGCGCCAGCAATGTGGGCGTAGATGAGCAGTTCTTC. Amino acid sequence: CASNVGVDEQFF. Looking up the rest from reference TRBV5-1 and TRBJ2-1 gives the full variable domain: KAGVTQTPRYLIKTRGQQVTLSCSPISGHRSVSWYQQTPGQGLQFLFEYFSETQRNKGNFPGRFSGRQFSNSRSEMNVSTLELGDSALYLCASNVGVDEQFFGPGTRLTVL.

V gene TRBV7-2 combines with J gene TRBJ1-5; D is unclear. This CDR3 comprises 13 residues. The germline CDR1 and CDR2 sequences are SGHTA and FQGNSA. The V gene lost 4 bases and the J gene lost 5 bases, with 9 bases spanning the gap. CDR3: CASSSFEDQPQHF. For the CDR3, the DNA is TGTGCCAGCAGCTCCTTCGAGGATCAGCCCCAGCATTTT.

Only one count was recorded for this clone. The rearrangement joins TRBV6-6 to TRBJ1-1; D gene unclear. With 2 bases removed from V and 0 bases from J, the gap between germline ends came to 4 bases. From germline, CDR1 is MNHNY and CDR2 SVGAGI (reference sequence). The CDR3 runs to 13 residues. The CDR3 DNA is TGTGCCAGCAGTTACGTTGTGAACACTGAAGCTTTCTTT. This sequence encodes CASSYVVNTEAFF.

The rearrangement uses TRBV7-2 and TRBJ1-2, with TRBD1 identical over 9 bases. The CDR3 is made up of 14 amino acids. Per the germline V gene, CDR1 is SGHTA and CDR2 is FQGNSA. J lost 8 bases, V lost 5 bases, and 9 bases had no gene match. The CDR3 DNA reads TGTGCCAGCAGCCAACCGGGACAGGGATACGGCTACACCTTC. Its protein is CASSQPGQGYGYTF.

The V and J genes are TRBV12-3 or TRBV12-4 and TRBJ2-1; D is unclear. The CDR3 is 11 residues long. V was clipped by 5 bases and J by 7 bases, with 6 bases between them. CDR3 in DNA: TGTGCCAGCAGTATAAAGAATGAGCAGTTCTTC. This translates into CASSIKNEQFF.

The rearrangement uses TRBV10-1 and TRBJ1-2; 11 nucleotides agree with TRBD1. Germline CDR1 and CDR2: WNHNN and SYGVQD (reference sequence). With V trimmed by 0 bases and J by 6 bases, 12 bases remained unmatched. The CDR3 is made up of 18 amino acids. The DNA for the CDR3 is TGCGCCAGCAGTGAGTCCCGGACAGGGGGCATTCTTAAACATGGCTACACCTTC. Translating gives CASSESRTGGILKHGYTF.

The chain has TRBV6-2 or TRBV6-3 and TRBJ1-3; D unclear. CDR1 and CDR2 from the germline V gene are MNHEY and SVGEGT. V dropped 6 bases and J dropped 0 bases, with 9 bases sitting between them. The CDR3 consists of 14 residues. The CDR3 nucleotides are TGTGCCAGCAGCAAGAGTTCCTCTGGAAACACCATATATTTT. Translated, it gives CASSKSSSGNTIYF.

The gene calls are TRBV4-3 and TRBJ2-5; maybe TRBD2 (5 bases). The CDR3 has 14 amino acids. Trimming removed 1 base at V and 5 bases at J, with 11 bases between. Germline V CDR1 and CDR2: LGHNA, YSLEER. DNA of the CDR3: TGCGCCAGCAGCCAAGGGGCGGGCCTCGAGACCCAGTACTTC. Amino acids: CASSQGAGLETQYF.

The chain uses TRBV9 and TRBJ1-1, with D perhaps matching TRBD1 (6 bases). Trimming stripped 6 bases from V and 3 bases from J, with 12 bases between. CDR1 and CDR2 (germline): SGDLS, YYNGEE. The CDR3 is 13 residues long. The CDR3: CASTDRLYTEAFF. The DNA for the CDR3 is TGTGCCAGCACGGACAGACTCTACACTGAAGCTTTCTTT.

The J gene is TRBJ2-7, the V gene TRBV10-3; D possibly corresponds to TRBD2 (6 bases). The CDR3 has 14 amino acids. The V end was cut by 0 bases, the J end by 6 bases, with 12 bases between. The V gene's germline CDR1 is ENHRY and CDR2 SYGVKD. CDR3 sequence (DNA): TGTGCCATCAGTGAGTCGGCTAGCGCGGTCGAGCAGTACTTC. Amino acid sequence: CAISESASAVEQYF.

The chain combines TRBV11-2 with TRBJ2-7; TRBD2 aligns across 8 bases. Trimming at V came to 1 base and at J to 3 bases, leaving 2 bases not matched to a gene. This CDR3 is built from 14 residues. From germline, CDR1 is SGHAT and CDR2 FQNNGV. The CDR3, as DNA: TGTGCCAGCAGCTTAGGGCTAGCGGGCTACGAGCAGTACTTC. It specifies CASSLGLAGYEQYF.

The chain joins TRBV19 to TRBJ1-1; tentatively, D is TRBD1 (5 bases). The CDR3 is 16 residues long. The V end lost 6 bases, the J end lost 4 bases, and 21 bases lay between the germline ends. CDR1 is LNHDA, CDR2 SQIVND, per germline (reference sequence). CDR3 sequence reads: CASSPNSGGVGTEAFF. Written as DNA, the CDR3 is TGTGCCAGTAGCCCAAATTCTGGGGGGGTAGGCACTGAAGCTTTCTTT.